This TCR beta chain was sequenced in a study of T-cell memory formation after mild COVID-19. The study, taken as a whole, reports: Chiefly within CM and EM were the contracting CD4+ clones; CD8+ ones were within EMRA.

Libraries for TCRalpha and TCRbeta carried sample barcodes and unique molecular identifiers via 5'RACE. MiXCR was run by TCRdb on the 5' RACE reads, yielding one entry per CDR3 protein. The repertoire consists of fewer than 350,000 distinct CDR3 sequences, with approximately 15% occurring once and the leading ten covering around 24%. Remarks on this clonotype: Its matching antigen is unknown.

Trimming shortened V by 3 bases and J by 4 bases, and 15 bases separated the two germline ends. CDR3 length equals 16 residues. Germline CDR1 is LNHDA and CDR2 is SQIVND (reference sequence). The receptor comes from a man younger than 35 who had mild COVID-19 (a few samples of this study predate the infection). Cell type and time point are not known. The J gene is TRBJ2-2, the V gene TRBV19; D gene unclear. The sample taken for sequencing was PBMCs or a T cell subset sorted from them (not recorded which). CDR3 protein: CASSIRRDKGTGELFF. CDR3 bases: TGTGCCAGTAGTATTAGAAGGGATAAGGGCACCGGGGAGCTGTTTTTT.